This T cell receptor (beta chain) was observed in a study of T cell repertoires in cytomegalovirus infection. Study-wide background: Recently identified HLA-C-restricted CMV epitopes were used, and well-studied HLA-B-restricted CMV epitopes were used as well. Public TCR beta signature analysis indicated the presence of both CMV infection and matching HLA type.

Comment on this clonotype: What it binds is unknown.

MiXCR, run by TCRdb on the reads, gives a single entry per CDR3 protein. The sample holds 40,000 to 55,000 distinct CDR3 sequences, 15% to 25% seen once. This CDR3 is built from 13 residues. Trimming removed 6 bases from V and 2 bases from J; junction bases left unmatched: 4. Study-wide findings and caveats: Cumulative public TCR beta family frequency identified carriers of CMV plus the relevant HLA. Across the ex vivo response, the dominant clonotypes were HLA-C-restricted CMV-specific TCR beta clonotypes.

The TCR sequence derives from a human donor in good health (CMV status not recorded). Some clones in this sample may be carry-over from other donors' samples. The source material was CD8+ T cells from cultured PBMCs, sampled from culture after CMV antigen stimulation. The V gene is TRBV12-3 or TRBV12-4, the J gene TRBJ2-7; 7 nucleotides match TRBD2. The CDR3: CASRRGDPYEQYF. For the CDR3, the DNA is TGTGCCAGCAGACGGGGGGACCCCTACGAGCAGTACTTC.